This record looks at one T cell receptor beta chain sequence and its context. Its antigen is not identified. The data belong to a study of OX40 agonist ivuxolimab in advanced cancers. General study results and limits: The mean number of expanded clones was higher in CD8+ T cells than in CD4+.

TCRdb's copy holds only in-frame clones and misses some; the assay was immunoSEQ multiplex PCR. The sample records 21,000 or so clones, roughly 78% being singletons. V lost 1 base and J lost 6, with 10 bases in between. This CDR3 contains 13 residues. Germline CDR1 reads SGHTA; CDR2 reads FQGNSA. This TCR was sampled from an adult with an advanced solid tumor such as melanoma, head and neck, liver or kidney cancer. The starting material was CD4+ or CD8+ T cells sorted from blood, obtained in a trial of the OX40 agonist ivuxolimab. This chain joins TRBV7-2 and TRBJ2-7; D is perhaps TRBD2 (6 bases). CDR3 loop: CASSLGGGIEQYF. For the CDR3, the DNA is TGTGCCAGCAGCTTAGGAGGCGGGATCGAGCAGTACTTC.